This T cell receptor (beta chain) was documented in a study of blood T cells in healthy people across ages. Study context: There was about one barcoded beta molecule captured by template switching per two T cells.

A J-beta primer mix and a sample-barcoded 5' primer were used in a second PCR of about 7 to 12 cycles. One entry per CDR3 protein results from TCRdb running MiXCR on the 5' RACE reads. Of 600,000 to 1,000,000 distinct CDR3 sequences detected, 55% to 75% appear once; the ten largest clones hold roughly 22%. Remarks on this clonotype: The target antigen is unknown.

V lost 1 base to trimming and J lost 7 bases, with 8 bases between them. This CDR3 contains 12 residues. Germline CDR1 is SEHNR and CDR2 is FQNEAQ (reference sequence). Regarding the study as a whole: Significant beta diversity loss was already apparent by age about 42, declining roughly linearly. Investigators treated diversity estimates from one million T cells as underestimates.

The chain joins TRBV7-9 to TRBJ2-7; D is unresolved. Sequenced material: blood. The receptor's source is a young man in good health. This chain's CDR3 is CASSLDIREQYF. In DNA form, the CDR3 reads TGTGCCAGCAGCTTAGACATCCGGGAGCAGTACTTC.